This is a list of T cell receptor beta chains from one sample in a study of blood T cell repertoires in COVID-19. Assay: immunoSEQ multiplex PCR; the TCRdb copy retains only in-frame clones and omits some. In the table there are about 210,000 clones, 83% of which are singletons. Specimen: peripheral blood. These receptor sequences come from a woman between 45 and 60 years old with acute or convalescent COVID-19. CDR3s include the opening cysteine and the closing phenylalanine or tryptophan. D genes are given only for firm matches. The size entry is marked missing in some rows and otherwise reads once, few, many or a size class.

D gene,J gene,V gene,clone size,CDR3 DNA,CDR3 protein
TRBD1,TRBJ1-1,TRBV10-3,NA,TGTGCCATTAGTCCCGGGACAGGGTCCGCTGCTGAAGCTTTCTTT,CAISPGTGSAAEAFF
NA,TRBJ1-3,TRBV30,NA,TGTGCCTGGAGCCCCCAAGGAAACACCATATATTTT,CAWSPQGNTIYF
NA,TRBJ2-7,TRBV7-2,NA,TGTGCCAGCAGCTTAAGGACAGTGAACTCCTACGAGCAGTACTTC,CASSLRTVNSYEQYF
TRBD1,TRBJ1-1,TRBV5-1,NA,TGCGCCAGCAGCTCCACGACAGGGAGGACTGAAGCTTTCTTT,CASSSTTGRTEAFF
NA,TRBJ1-1,TRBV4-2,NA,TGTGCCAGCAGTCTTCCTGACACGCTCTCGGCTTTCTTT,CASSLPDTLSAFF
TRBD2,TRBJ2-7,TRBV6-1,NA,TGTGCCAGCAGTGAACGCGACAGGACTAGCGGGATATACGAGCAGTACTTC,CASSERDRTSGIYEQYF
TRBD2,TRBJ2-7,TRBV4-2,NA,TGTGCCAGCAGCCAAAATAGCGGGACCTTTTCCTACGAGCAGTACTTC,CASSQNSGTFSYEQYF
TRBD2,TRBJ2-7,TRBV5-1,NA,TGCGCCAGCAGCTTGGGTTTATCGGGAGGAGTGAACGAGCAGTACTTC,CASSLGLSGGVNEQYF
TRBD1,TRBJ2-1,TRBV24-1,NA,TGTGCCACCAGTGAGCCGACAGGGGTTCTCTACAATGAGCAGTTCTTC,CATSEPTGVLYNEQFF
NA,TRBJ1-1,TRBV11-2,once,TGTGCCAGCAGCCTATCCCTTTGGGGGGAGAACACTGAAGCTTTCTTT,CASSLSLWGENTEAFF
NA,TRBJ2-4,TRBV29-1,few,TGCAGCGTTGAGGGGGGTTATGAAAACATTCAGTACTTC,CSVEGGYENIQYF
TRBD2,TRBJ2-5,TRBV19,NA,TGTGCCAGTAGTGCTAGCGGGGGAAAAGAGACCCAGTACTTC,CASSASGGKETQYF
TRBD2,TRBJ2-3,TRBV7-3,NA,TGTGCCAGCAGCCCTGCCCCGGGGGTAGCGGGAGTAACAGATACGCAGTATTTT,CASSPAPGVAGVTDTQYF
TRBD1,TRBJ1-1,TRBV7-3,NA,TGTGCCAGCAGCCCATATTATATGACAGGGTCAGACACTGAAGCTTTCTTT,CASSPYYMTGSDTEAFF
TRBD2,TRBJ2-2,TRBV7-2,many,TGTGCCAGCAGCGATAGGGACTATAACACCGGGGAGCTGTTTTTT,CASSDRDYNTGELFF
NA,TRBJ1-2,TRBV14,NA,TGTGCCAGCAGCCCCTGGGGGGGACTCAATGGCTACACCTTC,CASSPWGGLNGYTF
NA,TRBJ1-2,TRBV3-1/TRBV3-2,NA,TGTGCCAGCAGCCAAGCCACAGGGAACTATGGCTACACCTTC,CASSQATGNYGYTF
NA,TRBJ2-7,TRBV28,NA,TGTGCCAGCAGTGGGTCTCTGGGCTACTCCTACGAGCAGTACTTC,CASSGSLGYSYEQYF
NA,TRBJ2-5,TRBV28,NA,TGTGCCAGCATCTCAGGGGCAGACCAACGGACCCAGTACTTC,CASISGADQRTQYF
TRBD1,TRBJ1-2,TRBV6-6,NA,TGTGCCAGCAGCCTAGGGACAGGGAACTATGGCTACACCTTC,CASSLGTGNYGYTF
NA,TRBJ1-2,TRBV3-1/TRBV3-2,NA,TGTGCCAGCAGCCAAGGTGGACAGTTAGACTATGGCTACACCTTC,CASSQGGQLDYGYTF
NA,TRBJ2-1,TRBV5-1,few,TGCGCCAGCAGGCTGGGACTTGACAATGAGCAGTTCTTC,CASRLGLDNEQFF
TRBD2,TRBJ2-1,TRBV6-5,once,TGTGCCAGCAGTTCCTACGCCGGGACTAGCGGGAGTAAGCAGTTCTTC,CASSSYAGTSGSKQFF
NA,TRBJ2-2,TRBV7-2,NA,TGTGCCAGCACTAGGAGGACGGCGAACACCGGGGAGCTGTTTTTT,CASTRRTANTGELFF
NA,TRBJ2-7,TRBV28,NA,TGTGCCAGCGGGGAGACGCCAGCCTACGAGCAGTACTTC,CASGETPAYEQYF
TRBD2,TRBJ2-3,TRBV5-5,NA,TGTGCCAGCAGCTCGGGACTAGCATCCACAGATACGCAGTATTTT,CASSSGLASTDTQYF
NA,TRBJ1-4,TRBV28,NA,TGTGCCAGCAGCCCACCTCGGGATAATGAAAAACTGTTTTTT,CASSPPRDNEKLFF
TRBD2,TRBJ2-1,TRBV28,NA,TGTGCCAGCAGCCCAGGGGTAGCGGGAGACCCCGAGCAGTTCTTC,CASSPGVAGDPEQFF
NA,TRBJ2-5,TRBV5-4,NA,TGTGCCAGCAGCTTGGCGGGCAGGACTGTACAGACCCAGTACTTC,CASSLAGRTVQTQYF
TRBD1,TRBJ1-4,TRBV19,NA,TGTGCCAGTAGTGTAACAGGGGTGGGTGAAAAACTGTTTTTT,CASSVTGVGEKLFF
TRBD2,TRBJ2-5,TRBV25-1,NA,TGTGCCAGCAGTGAATATATAGGAGCGGGAGTAAAGGAGACCCAGTACTTC,CASSEYIGAGVKETQYF
TRBD2,TRBJ2-7,TRBV4-2,NA,TGTGCCAGCAGCCAAGAACGGGGAGCGGGAGGCTACGAGCAGTACTTC,CASSQERGAGGYEQYF
TRBD2,TRBJ2-5,TRBV2,NA,TGTGCCAGCAGTGCCGGACTAGCGGGGGTCGCACAAGAGACCCAGTACTTC,CASSAGLAGVAQETQYF